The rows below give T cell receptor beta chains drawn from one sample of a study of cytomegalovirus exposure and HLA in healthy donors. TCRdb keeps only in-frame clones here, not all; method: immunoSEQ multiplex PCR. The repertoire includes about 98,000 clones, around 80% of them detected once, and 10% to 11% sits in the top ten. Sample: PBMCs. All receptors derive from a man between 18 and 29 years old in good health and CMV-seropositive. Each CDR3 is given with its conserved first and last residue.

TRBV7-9 CASSSGQGASTDTQYF
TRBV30 CAWGTGRISGNTIYF
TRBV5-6 CASSSITGASVLGQYF
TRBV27 CASSGRELYGYTF
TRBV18 CASSPGADNSPLHF
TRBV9 CASSAEAGGQKQYF
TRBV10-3 CAISELQNVWTQYF
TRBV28 CASRGGAGRQYF
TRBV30 CAWGGNRAEQYF
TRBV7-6 CASSLEGGRELFF
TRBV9 CASSVVAVTSGYTEAFF
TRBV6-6 CASSYRGETEAFF
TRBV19 CASSIRGDSYNEQFF
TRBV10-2 CACRDPLAGGRDTQYF